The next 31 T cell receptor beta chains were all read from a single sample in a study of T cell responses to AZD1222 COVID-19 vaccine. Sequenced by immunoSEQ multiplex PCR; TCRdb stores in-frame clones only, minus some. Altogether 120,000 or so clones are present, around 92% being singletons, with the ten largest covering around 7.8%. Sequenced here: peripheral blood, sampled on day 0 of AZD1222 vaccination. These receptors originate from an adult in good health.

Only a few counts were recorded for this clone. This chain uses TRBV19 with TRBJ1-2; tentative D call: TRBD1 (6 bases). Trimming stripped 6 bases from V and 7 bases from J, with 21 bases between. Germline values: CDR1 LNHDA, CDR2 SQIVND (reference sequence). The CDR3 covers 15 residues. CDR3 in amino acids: CASRRPDTGLVGYTF. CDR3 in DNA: TGTGCCAGTAGAAGACCAGACACAGGGTTGGTTGGCTACACCTTC.

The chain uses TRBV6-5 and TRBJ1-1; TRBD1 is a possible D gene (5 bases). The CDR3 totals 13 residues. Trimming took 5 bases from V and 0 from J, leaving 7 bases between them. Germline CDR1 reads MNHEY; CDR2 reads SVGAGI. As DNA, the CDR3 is TGTGCCAGCAGTCGACAGATGAACACTGAAGCTTTCTTT. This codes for CASSRQMNTEAFF.

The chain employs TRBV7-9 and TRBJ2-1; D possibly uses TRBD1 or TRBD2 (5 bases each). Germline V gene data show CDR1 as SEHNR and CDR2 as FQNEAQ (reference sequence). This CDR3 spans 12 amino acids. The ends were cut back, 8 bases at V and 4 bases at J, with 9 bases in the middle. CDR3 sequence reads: CASLGGYNEQFF. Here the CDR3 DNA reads TGTGCCAGCCTTGGGGGATACAATGAGCAGTTCTTC.

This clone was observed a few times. The CDR3 loop reads CASSPGGTGNTEAFF. The CDR3 region has the DNA TGTGCCAGCAGCCCCGGCGGGACAGGCAACACTGAAGCTTTCTTT. This rearrangement joins TRBV7-6 to TRBJ1-1; TRBD1 matches 8 bases. Losses at the gene ends were 5 bases for V and 2 bases for J; bases not matched to a gene: 7. Per the germline V gene, CDR1 is SGHVS and CDR2 is FNYEAQ. This CDR3 is 15 amino acids long.

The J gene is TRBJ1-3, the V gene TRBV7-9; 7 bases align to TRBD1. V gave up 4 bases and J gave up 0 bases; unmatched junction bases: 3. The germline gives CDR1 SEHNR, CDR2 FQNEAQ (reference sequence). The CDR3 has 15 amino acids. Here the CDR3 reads CASSSDRASGNTIYF. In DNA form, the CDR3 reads TGTGCCAGCAGCTCTGACAGGGCCTCTGGAAACACCATATATTTT.

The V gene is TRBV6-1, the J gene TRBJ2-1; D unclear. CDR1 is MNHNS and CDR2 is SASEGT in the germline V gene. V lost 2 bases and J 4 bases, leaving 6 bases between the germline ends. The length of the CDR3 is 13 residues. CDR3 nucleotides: TGTGCCAGCAGTGAAACTGTTTACAATGAGCAGTTCTTC. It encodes CASSETVYNEQFF.

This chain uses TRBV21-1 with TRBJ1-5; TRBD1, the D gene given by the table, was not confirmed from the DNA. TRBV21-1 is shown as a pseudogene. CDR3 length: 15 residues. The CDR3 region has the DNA TGTGCCAGCCAAAGCCTACAGGGGAACCAACAGCCCCAGCATTTT. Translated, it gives CASQSLQGNQQPQHF.

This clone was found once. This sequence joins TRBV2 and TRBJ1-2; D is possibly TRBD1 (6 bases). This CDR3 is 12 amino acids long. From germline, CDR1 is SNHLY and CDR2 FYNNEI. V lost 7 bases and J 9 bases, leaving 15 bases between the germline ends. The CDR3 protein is CASTQQGWSYTF. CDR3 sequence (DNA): TGTGCCAGCACCCAACAGGGTTGGAGCTACACCTTC.

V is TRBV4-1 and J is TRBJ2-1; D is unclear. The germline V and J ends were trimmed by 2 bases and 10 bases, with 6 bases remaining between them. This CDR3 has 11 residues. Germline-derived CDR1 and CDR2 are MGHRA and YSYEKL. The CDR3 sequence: CASSQHWEQFF. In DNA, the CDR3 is TGCGCCAGCAGCCAACATTGGGAGCAGTTCTTC.

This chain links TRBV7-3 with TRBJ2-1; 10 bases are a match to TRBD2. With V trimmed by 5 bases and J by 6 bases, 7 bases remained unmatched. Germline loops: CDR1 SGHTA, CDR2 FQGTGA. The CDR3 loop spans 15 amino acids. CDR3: CASSPSGGARNEQFF. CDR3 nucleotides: TGTGCCAGCAGCCCCAGCGGGGGGGCCCGCAATGAGCAGTTCTTC. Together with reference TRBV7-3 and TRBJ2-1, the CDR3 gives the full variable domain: GAGVSQTPSNKVTEKGKYVELRCDPISGHTALYWYRQSLGQGPEFLIYFQGTGAADDSGLPNDRFFAVRPEGSVSTLKIQRTERGDSAVYLCASSPSGGARNEQFFGPGTRLTVL.

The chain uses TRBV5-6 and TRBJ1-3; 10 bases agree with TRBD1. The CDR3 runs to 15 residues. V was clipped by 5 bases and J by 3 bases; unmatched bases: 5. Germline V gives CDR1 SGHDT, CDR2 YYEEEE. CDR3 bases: TGTGCCAGCAGACGACAGGGGGCTGATGGAAACACCATATATTTT. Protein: CASRRQGADGNTIYF.

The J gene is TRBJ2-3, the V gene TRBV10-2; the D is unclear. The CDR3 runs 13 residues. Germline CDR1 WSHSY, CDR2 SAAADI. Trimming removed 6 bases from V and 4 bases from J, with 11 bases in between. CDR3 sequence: CASRGMAADTQYF. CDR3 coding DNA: TGCGCCAGCAGGGGTATGGCAGCAGATACGCAGTATTTT.

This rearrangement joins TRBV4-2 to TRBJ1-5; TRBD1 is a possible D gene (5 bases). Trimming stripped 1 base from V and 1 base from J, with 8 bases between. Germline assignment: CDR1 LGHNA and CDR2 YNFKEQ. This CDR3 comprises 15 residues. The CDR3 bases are TGTGCCAGCAGCCAAGCATCAGGGAGCAATCAGCCCCAGCATTTT. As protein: CASSQASGSNQPQHF.

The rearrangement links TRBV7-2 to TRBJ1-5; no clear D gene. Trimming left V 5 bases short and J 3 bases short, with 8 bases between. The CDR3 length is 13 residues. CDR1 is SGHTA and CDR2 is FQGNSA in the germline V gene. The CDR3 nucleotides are TGTGCCAGCAGCCTAAACACCAATCAGCCCCAGCATTTT. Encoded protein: CASSLNTNQPQHF.

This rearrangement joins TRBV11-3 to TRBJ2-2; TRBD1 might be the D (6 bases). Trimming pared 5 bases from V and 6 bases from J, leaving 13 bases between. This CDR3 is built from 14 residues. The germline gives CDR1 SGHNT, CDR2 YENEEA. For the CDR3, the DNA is TGTGCCAGCAGCATACAGGGCATCTCCGGGGAGCTGTTTTTT. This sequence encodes CASSIQGISGELFF. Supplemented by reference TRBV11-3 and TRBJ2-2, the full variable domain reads EAGVVQSPRYKIIEKKQPVAFWCNPISGHNTLYWYLQNLGQGPELLIRYENEEAVDDSQLPKDRFSAERLKGVDSTLKIQPAELGDSAVYLCASSIQGISGELFFGEGSRLTVL.

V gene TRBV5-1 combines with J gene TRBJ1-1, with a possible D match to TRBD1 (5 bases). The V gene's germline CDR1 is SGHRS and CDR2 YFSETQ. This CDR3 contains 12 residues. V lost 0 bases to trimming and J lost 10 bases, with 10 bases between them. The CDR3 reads CASSLDRRGAFF. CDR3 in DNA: TGCGCCAGCAGCTTGGACAGGAGGGGAGCTTTCTTT.

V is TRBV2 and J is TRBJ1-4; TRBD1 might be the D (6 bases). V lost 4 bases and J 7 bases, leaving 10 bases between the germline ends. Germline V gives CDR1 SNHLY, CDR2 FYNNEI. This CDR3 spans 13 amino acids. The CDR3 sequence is CASSAGASEKLFF. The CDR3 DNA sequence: TGTGCCAGCAGTGCGGGGGCGAGTGAAAAACTGTTTTTT.

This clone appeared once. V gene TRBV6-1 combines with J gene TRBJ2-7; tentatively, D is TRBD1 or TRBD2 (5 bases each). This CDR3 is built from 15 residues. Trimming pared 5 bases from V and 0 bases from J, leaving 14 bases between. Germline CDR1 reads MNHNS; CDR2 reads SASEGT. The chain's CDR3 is CASSPEGRGSYEQYF. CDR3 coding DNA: TGTGCCAGCAGTCCCGAGGGAAGGGGCTCCTACGAGCAGTACTTC.

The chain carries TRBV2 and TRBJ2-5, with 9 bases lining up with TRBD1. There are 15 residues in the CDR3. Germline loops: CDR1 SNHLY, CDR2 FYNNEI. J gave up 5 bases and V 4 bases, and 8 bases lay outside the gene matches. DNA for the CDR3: TGTGCCAGCAGTGTACAGGTCGGACAGGGGGAGACCCAGTACTTC. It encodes CASSVQVGQGETQYF.

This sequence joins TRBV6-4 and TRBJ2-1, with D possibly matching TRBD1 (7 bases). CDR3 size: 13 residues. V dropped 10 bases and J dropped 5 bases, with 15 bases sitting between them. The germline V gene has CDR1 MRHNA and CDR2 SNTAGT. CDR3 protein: CATAGQINNEQFF. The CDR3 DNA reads TGTGCCACCGCGGGACAGATTAACAATGAGCAGTTCTTC.

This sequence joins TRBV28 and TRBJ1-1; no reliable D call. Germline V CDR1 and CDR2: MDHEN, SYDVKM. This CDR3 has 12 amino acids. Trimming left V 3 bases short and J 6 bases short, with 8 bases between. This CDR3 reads CASSFLVSEAFF. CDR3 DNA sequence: TGTGCCAGCAGTTTTCTGGTCTCTGAAGCTTTCTTT. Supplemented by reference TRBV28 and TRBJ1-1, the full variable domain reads DVKVTQSSRYLVKRTGEKVFLECVQDMDHENMFWYRQDPGLGLRLIYFSYDVKMKEKGDIPEGYSVSREKKERFSLILESASTNQTSMYLCASSFLVSEAFFGQGTRLTVV.

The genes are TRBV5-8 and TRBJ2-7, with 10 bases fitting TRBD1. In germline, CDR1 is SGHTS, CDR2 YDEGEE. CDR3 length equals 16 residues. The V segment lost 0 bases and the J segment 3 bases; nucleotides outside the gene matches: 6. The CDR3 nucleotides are TGTGCCAGCAGCTTGGGCGGAGGGACAGGGGACTACGAGCAGTACTTC. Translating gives CASSLGGGTGDYEQYF.

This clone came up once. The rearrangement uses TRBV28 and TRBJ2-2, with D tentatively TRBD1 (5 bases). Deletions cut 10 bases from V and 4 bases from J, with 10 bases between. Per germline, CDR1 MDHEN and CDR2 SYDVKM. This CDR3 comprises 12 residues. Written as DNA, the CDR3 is TGTGCCACAGGGATGGTCACCGGGGAGCTGTTTTTT. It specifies CATGMVTGELFF.

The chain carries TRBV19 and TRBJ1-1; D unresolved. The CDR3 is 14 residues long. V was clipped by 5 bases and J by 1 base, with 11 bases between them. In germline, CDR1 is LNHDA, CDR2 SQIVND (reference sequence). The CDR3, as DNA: TGTGCCAGTAGTGTTGCCGGGGAGAACACTGAAGCTTTCTTT. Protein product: CASSVAGENTEAFF.

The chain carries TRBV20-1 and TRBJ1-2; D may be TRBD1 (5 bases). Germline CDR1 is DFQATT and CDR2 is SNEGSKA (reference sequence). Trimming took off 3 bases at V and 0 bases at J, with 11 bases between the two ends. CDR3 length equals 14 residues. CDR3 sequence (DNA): TGCAGTGCTAGTCAGGGTAGCGCTAACTATGGCTACACCTTC. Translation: CSASQGSANYGYTF.

CDR3 in amino acids: CATSRDLGRGTEAFF. The CDR3 DNA is TGTGCCACCAGCAGAGATCTGGGGCGGGGGACTGAAGCTTTCTTT. The V call is TRBV15, the J call TRBJ1-1, with D possibly matching TRBD1 (5 bases). V lost 0 bases, J lost 5 bases, and 13 bases lay in between. The CDR3 loop spans 15 amino acids. Germline V CDR1 and CDR2: LNHNV, YYDKDF (reference sequence).

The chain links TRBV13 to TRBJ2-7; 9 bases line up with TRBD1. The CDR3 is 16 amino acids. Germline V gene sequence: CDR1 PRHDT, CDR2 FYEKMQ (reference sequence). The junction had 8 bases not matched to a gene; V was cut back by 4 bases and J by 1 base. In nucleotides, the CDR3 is TGTGCCAGCAGCTACCGAGTGGGACAGGGTTCCTACGAGCAGTACTTC. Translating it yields CASSYRVGQGSYEQYF.

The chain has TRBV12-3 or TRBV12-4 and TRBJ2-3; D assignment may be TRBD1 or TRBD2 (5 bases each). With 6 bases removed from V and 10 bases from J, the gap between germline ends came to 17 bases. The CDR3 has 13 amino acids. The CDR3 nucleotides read TGTGCCAGCAGCCCCCGGGACCCTGAGGCGCAGTATTTT. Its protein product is CASSPRDPEAQYF.

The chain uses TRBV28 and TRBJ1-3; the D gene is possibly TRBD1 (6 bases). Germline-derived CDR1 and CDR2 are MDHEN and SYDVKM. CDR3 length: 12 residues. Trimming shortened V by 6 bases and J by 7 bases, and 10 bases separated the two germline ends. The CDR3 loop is CASSSDSNTIYF. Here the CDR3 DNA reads TGTGCCAGCAGCTCGGACAGTAACACCATATATTTT.

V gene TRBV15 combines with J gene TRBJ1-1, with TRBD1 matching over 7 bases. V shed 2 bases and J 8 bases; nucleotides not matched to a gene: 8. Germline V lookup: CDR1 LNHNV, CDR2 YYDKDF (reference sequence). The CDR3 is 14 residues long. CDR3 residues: CATSRTGEVDEAFF. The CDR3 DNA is TGTGCCACCAGCAGAACAGGGGAAGTTGACGAAGCTTTCTTT.

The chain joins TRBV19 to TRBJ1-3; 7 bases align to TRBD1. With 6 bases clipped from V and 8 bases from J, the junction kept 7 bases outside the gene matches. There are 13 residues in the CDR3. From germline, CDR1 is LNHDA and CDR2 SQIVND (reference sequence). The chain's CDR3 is CASSGTVRYTIYF. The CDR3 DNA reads TGTGCCAGTAGCGGGACAGTTCGATACACCATATATTTT.